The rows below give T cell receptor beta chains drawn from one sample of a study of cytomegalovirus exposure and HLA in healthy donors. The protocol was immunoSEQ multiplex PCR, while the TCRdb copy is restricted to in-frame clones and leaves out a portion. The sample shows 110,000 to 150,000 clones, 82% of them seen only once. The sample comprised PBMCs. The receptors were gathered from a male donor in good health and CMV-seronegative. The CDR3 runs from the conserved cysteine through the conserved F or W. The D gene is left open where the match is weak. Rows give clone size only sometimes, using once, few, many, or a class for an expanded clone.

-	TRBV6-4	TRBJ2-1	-	TGTGCCAGCAGTGACTCTGGGCGGGGCCCGGGTGTTGAGCAGTTCTTC	CASSDSGRGPGVEQFF
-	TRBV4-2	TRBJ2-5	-	TGTGCCAGCAGCCAAGAAGGACCCGGGGGGCGGCAAGAGACCCAGTACTTC	CASSQEGPGGRQETQYF
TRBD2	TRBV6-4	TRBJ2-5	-	TGTGCCAGCAGTGAGGGACTAGCGGGGTACCAAGAGACCCAGTACTTC	CASSEGLAGYQETQYF
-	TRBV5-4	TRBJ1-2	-	TGTGCCAGCAGCTTGAGGGGGTTTCACTTTTCTCCTCTAGGCTACACCTTC	CASSLRGFHFSPLGYTF
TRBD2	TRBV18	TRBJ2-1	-	TGTGCCAGCTCGTCCCGGACTAGCACGAGCTCCTACAATGAGCAGTTCTTC	CASSSRTSTSSYNEQFF
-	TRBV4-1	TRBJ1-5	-	TGCGCCAGCAGCCACCCATCCGGGGGGCACGATCAGCCCCAGCATTTT	CASSHPSGGHDQPQHF
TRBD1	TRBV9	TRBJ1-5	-	TGTGCCAGCAGCGTTCACCGGGACAGGGTGGTTCGTGGGCCCCAGCATTTT	CASSVHRDRVVRGPQHF
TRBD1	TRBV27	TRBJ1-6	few	TGTGCCAGCAGTTTATTTCTCGGACAGGGGGCAGTTCTTCGTAATTCACCCCTCCACTTT	CASSLFLGQGAVLRNSPLHF
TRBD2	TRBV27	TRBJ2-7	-	TGTGCCAGCAGTTTATCATGGCGGGAGCCCCTCTACGAGCAGTACTTC	CASSLSWREPLYEQYF
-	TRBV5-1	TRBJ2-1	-	TGCGCCAGCAGCCCCCCATTGGGACTTAATTTCGATGAGCAGTTCTTC	CASSPPLGLNFDEQFF
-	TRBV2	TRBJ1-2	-	TGTGCCAGCAGTGAATCTCAGAACAGGGACTATGGCTACACCTTC	CASSESQNRDYGYTF
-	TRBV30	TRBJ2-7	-	TGTGCCTGGAGTGTACTGGAGGGGCGGGGAATTGTGCAGTACTTC	CAWSVLEGRGIVQYF
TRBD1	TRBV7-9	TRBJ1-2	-	TGTGCCAGCAGCTCGTACCAGGGGGCGGATGGCTACACCTTC	CASSSYQGADGYTF
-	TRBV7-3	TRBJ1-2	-	TGTGCCAGCAGCTTAGGGGGCGCTAACTATGGCTACACCTTC	CASSLGGANYGYTF
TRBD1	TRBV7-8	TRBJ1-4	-	TGTGCCAGCAGCTACAACAGGGGGAAAAATGAAAAACTGTTTTTT	CASSYNRGKNEKLFF
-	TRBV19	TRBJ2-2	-	TGTGCCAGTAGTATCTGGGGGCGCTCGGACACCGGGGAGCTGTTTTTT	CASSIWGRSDTGELFF
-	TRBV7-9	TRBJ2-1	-	TGTGCCAGCAGCCCCAGAGGGGCGGGAGACAGGGGTGAGCAGTTCTTC	CASSPRGAGDRGEQFF
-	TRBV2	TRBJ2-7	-	TGTGCCAGCAGCCCACCTGGCAGATCTTACGAGCAGTACTTC	CASSPPGRSYEQYF
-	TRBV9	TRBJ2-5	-	TGTGCCAGCAGCTCCTCGGGGACCCAGTACTTC	CASSSSGTQYF
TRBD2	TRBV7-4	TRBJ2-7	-	TGTGCCAGCAGCTTAGTATTAGCGGGAGCGCACGAGCAGTACTTC	CASSLVLAGAHEQYF
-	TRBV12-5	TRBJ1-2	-	TGTGCTAGTGCTCCGGGGAGTTTTGGGGGGAATGGCTACACCTTC	CASAPGSFGGNGYTF
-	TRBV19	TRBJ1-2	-	TGTGCCAGTAGTATTGATGGGAGGGGACCCTATGGCTACACCTTC	CASSIDGRGPYGYTF
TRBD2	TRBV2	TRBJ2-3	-	TGTGCCAGCAGTGCAACTAGCGGGGGGTCAGGAGATACGCAGTATTTT	CASSATSGGSGDTQYF
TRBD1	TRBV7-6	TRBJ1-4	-	TGTGCCAGCAGCCTACAGGGGACTAATGAAAAACTGTTTTTT	CASSLQGTNEKLFF
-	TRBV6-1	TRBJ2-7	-	TGTGCCAGTTCTCCCCTCTACGAGCAGTACTTC	CASSPLYEQYF
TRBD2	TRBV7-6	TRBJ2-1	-	TGTGCCAGCAGCTGGAACCCTAGCGGGCAATACAATGAGCAGTTCTTC	CASSWNPSGQYNEQFF
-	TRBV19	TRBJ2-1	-	TGTGCCAGTAGTGGGACATTGTACAATGAGCAGTTCTTC	CASSGTLYNEQFF
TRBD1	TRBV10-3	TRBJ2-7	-	TGTGCCTCGGGACAGGCAAACGACGAGCAGTACTTC	CASGQANDEQYF
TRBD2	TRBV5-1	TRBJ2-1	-	TGCGCCAGCAGCCAAAGTACGGGACTAGGAAGGAATGAGCAGTTCTTC	CASSQSTGLGRNEQFF
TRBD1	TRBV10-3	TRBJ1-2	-	TGTGCCATCAGCCCCCCCCCAGGGGGCCAGAACTATGGCTACACCTTC	CAISPPPGGQNYGYTF
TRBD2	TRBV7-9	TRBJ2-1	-	TGTGCCAGCAGCTTAGAGGTAGCGGGACGCAATGAGCAGTTCTTC	CASSLEVAGRNEQFF
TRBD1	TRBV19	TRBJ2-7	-	TGTGCCAGTAGCGGGACAGGGGGTCCCTACGAGCAGTACTTC	CASSGTGGPYEQYF
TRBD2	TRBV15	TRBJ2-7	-	TGTGCCACCAGCATGGGGGGGGGTGGCCCATCAGCCAACGAGCAGTACTTC	CATSMGGGGPSANEQYF
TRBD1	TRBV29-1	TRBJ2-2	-	TGCAGCGTTTCTCGGACAGGGACGACCGGGGAGCTGTTTTTT	CSVSRTGTTGELFF
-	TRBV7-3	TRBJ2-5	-	TGTGCCAGCAGCCCTGGGGGGTTTTCAGAGACCCAGTACTTC	CASSPGGFSETQYF
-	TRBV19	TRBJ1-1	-	TGTGCCAGTACCGAGGGTAGAGGTGGAGCTTTCTTT	CASTEGRGGAFF
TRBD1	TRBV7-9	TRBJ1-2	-	TGTGCCAGCAGCGGGACAGGGGAGCACTATGGCTACACCTTC	CASSGTGEHYGYTF
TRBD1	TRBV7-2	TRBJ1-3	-	TGTGCCAGCGGGTTAGACGGGACAGTCGGAAACACCATATATTTT	CASGLDGTVGNTIYF
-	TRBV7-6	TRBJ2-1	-	TGTGCCAGCAGCTTAGTGGCGGGCAATGAGCAGTTCTTC	CASSLVAGNEQFF
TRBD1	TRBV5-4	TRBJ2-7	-	TGTGCCAGCAGCTGGGACAGGGGGCACTACGAGCAGTACTTC	CASSWDRGHYEQYF
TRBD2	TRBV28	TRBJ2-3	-	TGTGCCAGCACCCTAGCGGGAGGCACAGATACGCAGTATTTT	CASTLAGGTDTQYF
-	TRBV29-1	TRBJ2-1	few	TGCAGCGTTACCGGGAATGAGCAGTTCTTC	CSVTGNEQFF
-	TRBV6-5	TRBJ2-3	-	TGTGTCAGCAGCCAAGACAGAACAGATACGCAGTATTTT	CVSSQDRTDTQYF
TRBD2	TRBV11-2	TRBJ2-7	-	TGTGCCAGCAGCTTATTGCTAGCGGTAATCTACGAGCAGTACTTC	CASSLLLAVIYEQYF
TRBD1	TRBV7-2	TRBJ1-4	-	TGTGCCAGCAGCTCCCGGCAGGGGGTGGGAGAAAAACTGTTTTTT	CASSSRQGVGEKLFF
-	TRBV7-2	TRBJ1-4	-	TGTGCCAGCAGCTCCTCTCGCGGGGGGCGGGCTAATGAAAAACTGTTTTTT	CASSSSRGGRANEKLFF
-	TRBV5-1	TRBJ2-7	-	TGCGCCAGCAGCTTGACTCGACAGCCCCACGAGCAGTACTTC	CASSLTRQPHEQYF
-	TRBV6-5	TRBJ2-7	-	TGTGCCAGCCCACGGGCCGAAGACTACGAGCAGTACTTC	CASPRAEDYEQYF